The rows below give T cell receptor beta chains drawn from one sample of a study of T cell changes during pregnancy in multiple sclerosis. Clones were read by immunoSEQ multiplex PCR, and TCRdb kept only the in-frame ones, dropping some. The top ten hold more than 2.5% of the sample, which has around 88,000 clones, over 80% seen once. This sample comprised peripheral blood, obtained in the first trimester of pregnancy. All receptors derive from a female donor with multiple sclerosis, enrolled in a pregnancy study. Each CDR3 is given with its conserved first and last residue. D genes are given only for firm matches. Clone size appears in some rows only: once, few, many, or a class for an expanded clone.

v_gene,j_gene,abundance,d_gene,CDR3nt,CDR3aa
TRBV25-1,TRBJ1-5,NA,NA,TGTGCCAGCAGTGACAGGGATAGTCAGCCCCAGCATTTT,CASSDRDSQPQHF
TRBV28,TRBJ2-3,NA,TRBD1,TGTGCCAGCAGTCCCAATACCGGGACAGGGACAGATACGCAGTATTTT,CASSPNTGTGTDTQYF
TRBV7-9,TRBJ2-7,NA,NA,TGTGCCAGCAGCTTAATTGCAGGGGCCGTATACGAGCAGTACTTC,CASSLIAGAVYEQYF
TRBV29-1,TRBJ2-5,NA,NA,TGCAGCGTCCAACAAGAGACCCAGTACTTC,CSVQQETQYF
TRBV27,TRBJ1-2,NA,NA,TGTGCCAGCAGGCCCCTCGGCCGGGGATCGTCCCCCTATGGCTACACCTTC,CASRPLGRGSSPYGYTF
TRBV28,TRBJ1-5,NA,NA,TGTGCCAGCAGTGTATCCGGGGCAGGGGACAATCAGCCCCAGCATTTT,CASSVSGAGDNQPQHF
TRBV6-5,TRBJ2-5,NA,NA,TGTGCCAGCAGTTACTTAGGAGCCCAGTACTTC,CASSYLGAQYF
TRBV19,TRBJ1-1,NA,NA,TGTGCCAGTAGTATACGAGGGACACCGAACACTGAAGCTTTCTTT,CASSIRGTPNTEAFF
TRBV7-7,TRBJ2-5,NA,TRBD2,TGTGCTAGCAGCCAGGGACTAGCCCCAGACCAAGAGACCCAGTACTTC,CASSQGLAPDQETQYF
TRBV9,TRBJ2-3,NA,TRBD2,TGTGCCAGCAGCGTTGGGGGGGGAGGGACAGATACGCAGTATTTT,CASSVGGGGTDTQYF
TRBV10-1,TRBJ2-5,NA,TRBD2,TGCGCCAGCACCCTTGCACCGACTAGCGGGAGTACAAAGACCCAGTACTTC,CASTLAPTSGSTKTQYF
TRBV5-6,TRBJ2-2,NA,TRBD1,TGTGCCAGCAGCTACTGGGACAGGGGGTTCACCGGGGAGCTGTTTTTT,CASSYWDRGFTGELFF
TRBV6-5,TRBJ2-1,NA,NA,TGTGCCAGCAGCCCCACCGGTGGTGGCTACAATGAGCAGTTCTTC,CASSPTGGGYNEQFF
TRBV7-2,TRBJ2-3,once,NA,TGTGCCAGTAGCCGAGCGGGCGCAAGGACGGATACGCAGTATTTT,CASSRAGARTDTQYF
TRBV7-9,TRBJ2-1,NA,TRBD2,TGTGCCAGCAGCTTAGGGGGGGGTGGCAATGAGCAGTTCTTC,CASSLGGGGNEQFF
TRBV10-3,TRBJ2-7,NA,NA,TGTGCCCCTCGCGAGCCTCTGCTGAGAGAGCAGTACTTC,CAPREPLLREQYF
TRBV7-2,TRBJ1-4,once,NA,TGTGCCAGCAGCGCCCGGGGTAAAAATGAAAAACTGTTTTTT,CASSARGKNEKLFF
TRBV27,TRBJ1-1,NA,TRBD1,TGTGCCAGCAGTCAACCGGGACAGGGGAACACTGAAGCTTTCTTT,CASSQPGQGNTEAFF
TRBV29-1,TRBJ1-1,NA,TRBD1,TGCAGCGTTGAAATAGGACAGGGGGCAAGAGGGAAAGCTTTCTTT,CSVEIGQGARGKAFF
TRBV28,TRBJ2-2,NA,TRBD1,TGTGCCAGCAGTCTCGACAGGGTGATCGGGGAGCTGTTTTTT,CASSLDRVIGELFF
TRBV2,TRBJ2-3,NA,TRBD2,TGTGCCAGCAGTGAGGGCGGGAGAGTAAGCACAGATACGCAGTATTTT,CASSEGGRVSTDTQYF
TRBV9,TRBJ2-1,NA,TRBD2,TGTGCCAGCAGCGCTACAACCGGGACTAGCCTGCATGAGCAGTTCTTC,CASSATTGTSLHEQFF
TRBV2,TRBJ1-5,NA,NA,TGTGCCAGCAGTGAAACGTGGCATCAGCCCCAGCATTTT,CASSETWHQPQHF
TRBV7-6,TRBJ2-5,NA,TRBD2,TGTGCCAGCAGCCGAGCGGGAGGGTACCAAGAGACCCAGTACTTC,CASSRAGGYQETQYF
TRBV4-3,TRBJ2-3,NA,TRBD2,TGCGCCAGCAGCCAAGAAATTAGCGGGAGTGTCACAGATACGCAGTATTTT,CASSQEISGSVTDTQYF
TRBV5-1,TRBJ2-5,NA,NA,TGCGCCAGCAGCCAGGGGGGTCTGTTCTTAGAGACCCAGTACTTC,CASSQGGLFLETQYF
TRBV15,TRBJ2-7,NA,TRBD2,TGTGCCACCAGCAGAGATGGGACTAGCGGGAACTACGAGCAGTACTTC,CATSRDGTSGNYEQYF
TRBV19,TRBJ1-2,NA,TRBD1,TGTGCCAGTAGTATCTCTACAGGGGGCAACTATGGCTACACCTTC,CASSISTGGNYGYTF
TRBV7-9,TRBJ2-5,NA,TRBD1,TGTGCCAGCAGCTTAGGGCCTTACAGGGGTCAGGAGACCCAGTACTTC,CASSLGPYRGQETQYF
TRBV19,TRBJ2-1,NA,NA,TGTGCCAGTAGTATCGGTCTAGCGATTTACAATGAGCAGTTCTTC,CASSIGLAIYNEQFF
TRBV28,TRBJ2-7,NA,TRBD1,TGTGCCAGCAGTTCTACGGACAGGGGATCTTACGAGCAGTACTTC,CASSSTDRGSYEQYF
TRBV7-9,TRBJ2-7,NA,TRBD2,TGTGCCAGCAGCTCCGGGACTAGCGGCTACGAGCAGTACTTC,CASSSGTSGYEQYF
TRBV19,TRBJ2-5,NA,NA,TGTGCCAGTAGACCGGGACTTCAAGAGACCCAGTACTTC,CASRPGLQETQYF
TRBV28,TRBJ1-5,NA,NA,TGTGCCAGCAGGAAAACAGGGTTTTATCAGCCCCAGCATTTT,CASRKTGFYQPQHF
TRBV4-1,TRBJ1-4,NA,NA,TGCGCCAGCAGCCGTTTACAGGGAGGGGAAAAACTGTTTTTT,CASSRLQGGEKLFF
TRBV27,TRBJ2-7,NA,NA,TGTGCCAGCAGTTCAGGAGGCTACGAGCAGTACTTC,CASSSGGYEQYF
TRBV7-9,TRBJ2-5,NA,TRBD2,TGTGCCAGCAGACCGGACGGGGGGAAAGAGACCCAGTACTTC,CASRPDGGKETQYF
TRBV7-2,TRBJ2-2,NA,TRBD2,TGTGCCAGCAGCTTAGTTCCAGCGGGGGCGGCTGGGGACACCGGGGAGCTGTTTTTT,CASSLVPAGAAGDTGELFF
TRBV7-6,TRBJ1-4,NA,TRBD1,TGTGCCAGCAGCTCCGACAGGGGTTCGTTTGGTGAAAAACTGTTTTTT,CASSSDRGSFGEKLFF
TRBV28,TRBJ2-7,NA,TRBD1,TGTGCCAGCAGACCACAGGGGACCTATGGCGAGCAGTACTTC,CASRPQGTYGEQYF
TRBV28,TRBJ2-5,NA,NA,TGTGCCAGCAGTTTTCCCGGGAAAGAGACCCAGTACTTC,CASSFPGKETQYF
TRBV25-1,TRBJ2-7,NA,NA,TGTGCCAGCGGGGAATTGGGCTCGACCTACGAGCAGTACTTC,CASGELGSTYEQYF
TRBV4-2,TRBJ2-1,NA,TRBD2,TGTGCCAGCAGCCACCGGGGGACTAGCGGTCTCAATGAGCAGTTCTTC,CASSHRGTSGLNEQFF
TRBV5-1,TRBJ2-2,NA,TRBD2,TGCGCCAGCAACATAGCGGGTACGACCGGGGAGCTGTTTTTT,CASNIAGTTGELFF
TRBV4-2,TRBJ2-1,NA,NA,TGTGCCAGCAGCCAGGGTTTAAGGGGCTCAGGGACCTACAATGAGCAGTTCTTC,CASSQGLRGSGTYNEQFF
TRBV19,TRBJ2-2,NA,NA,TGTGCCAGTAGTACACGACTAGTTCCCGGGGAGCTGTTTTTT,CASSTRLVPGELFF